This T cell receptor beta chain was captured in a study of CXCR3-negative and CXCR3-positive naive CD8 T cells. Looking at the study overall: Each library held about 1.5 +/- 0.3 million TRB reads, about 140 million in total.

Notes on the study in general: Against CXCR3-negative naive cells, CXCR3-positive naive cells showed more hydrophobic TRB CDR3s. Similarly elevated diversity marked both naive subsets, with memory CD8+ cells showing far lower diversity.

Germline CDR1 MNHEY, CDR2 SVGEGT. CDR3 length: 14 amino acids. About this clonotype: Its antigen is unidentified.

Every individual CD8+ T cell subset underwent sorting in triplicate at a few hundred thousand cells apiece. CD45RO-CCR7+CD27+CD95- characterized naive CD8+ T cells. Carrying UMI labels, the TRB cDNA libraries were prepared through 5' RACE. TCRdb re-called the 5' RACE reads and gives one entry per CDR3 protein, without DNA. The sample holds 150,000 to 160,000 distinct CDR3 sequences. This clonotype was sampled from a human donor in good health. Some clones in this sample may be carry-over from other donors' samples. The V and J genes are TRBV6-2 or TRBV6-3 and TRBJ2-2; the TCRdb call, TRBD2, lacks DNA for checking. The sample consisted of naive CXCR3+ CD8+ T cells from blood. Noted subset: CD45RO-CCR7+CD27+CD95- naive CD8+ T cells expressing CXCR3 (TNR3+). Here the CDR3 reads CASSYLAGPGELFF.